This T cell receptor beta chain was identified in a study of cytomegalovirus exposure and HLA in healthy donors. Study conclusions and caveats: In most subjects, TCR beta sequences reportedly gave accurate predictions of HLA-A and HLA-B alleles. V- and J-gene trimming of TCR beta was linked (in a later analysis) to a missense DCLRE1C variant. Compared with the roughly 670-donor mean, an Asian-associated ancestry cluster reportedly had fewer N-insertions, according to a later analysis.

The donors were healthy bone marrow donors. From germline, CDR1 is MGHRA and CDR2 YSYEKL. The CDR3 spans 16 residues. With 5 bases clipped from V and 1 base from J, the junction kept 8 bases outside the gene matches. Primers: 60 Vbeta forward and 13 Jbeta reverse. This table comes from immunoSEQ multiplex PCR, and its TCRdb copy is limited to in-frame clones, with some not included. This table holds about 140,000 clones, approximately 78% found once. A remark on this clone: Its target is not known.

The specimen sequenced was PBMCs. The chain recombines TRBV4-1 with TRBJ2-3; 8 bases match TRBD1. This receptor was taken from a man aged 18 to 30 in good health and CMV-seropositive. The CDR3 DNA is TGCGCCAGCAGCTCCAGGGGGCCGGGTGGCACAGATACGCAGTATTTT. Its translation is CASSSRGPGGTDTQYF.